Presented here are 10 T cell receptor beta chains from one specimen sequenced in a study of T cells in Graves' hyperthyroidism and ophthalmopathy (dated by TCRdb to between 2018 and 2021). The library came from multiplex PCR. The sequencing machine was an Illumina HiSeq 2000. The TCR beta CDR3 regions were amplified from the RNA transcripts. The first round of RT-PCR for the TCR CDR3 was performed with the HTBI primer set and the Qiagen OneStep RT-PCR kit. TCRdb reran the public reads through fastp at Q25 and MiXCR, keeping productive beta chains. CDR3 protein sequences are deduplicated, and each keeps its most common genes and DNA. Recorded for this sample are about 400,000 distinct CDR3 sequences; 15% of them occurred a single time. 32% of the sample lies in the top ten. The sequenced material came from blood. Receptor source: a woman in her thirties with Graves' hyperthyroidism.

J is TRBJ2-7 and V is TRBV29-1; unclear D gene. The germline CDR1 and CDR2 sequences are SQVTM and ANQGSEA. This CDR3 spans 12 amino acids. The V and J ends lost 7 bases and 3 bases respectively, with 13 bases between them. This CDR3 reads CSAGPFYYEQYF. The CDR3 DNA sequence: TGCAGCGCTGGCCCTTTCTACTACGAGCAGTACTTC.

This clonotype was picked up many times. This rearrangement joins TRBV4-1 to TRBJ1-1, with 7 bases that match TRBD1. The germline CDR1 and CDR2 sequences are MGHRA and YSYEKL. The CDR3 contains 14 residues. Trimming took 10 bases from V and 1 from J; bases not matched to a gene: 9. CDR3 DNA sequence: TGCGCCACCGGACAGGTGGATCCGAACACTGAAGCTTTCTTT. Protein: CATGQVDPNTEAFF.

This clonotype was detected ten times or more. The gene calls are TRBV29-1 and TRBJ2-1; 7 bases match TRBD1. CDR1 SQVTM and CDR2 ANQGSEA come from the germline V gene. The length of the CDR3 is 18 residues. J lost 1 base, V lost 3 bases, and 15 bases had no gene match. This chain's CDR3 is CSVDGRQGAAPSYNEQFF. DNA for the CDR3: TGCAGCGTTGACGGCCGACAGGGAGCGGCCCCTTCCTACAATGAGCAGTTCTTC.

The CDR3 bases are TGTGCCAGCGGGTCACAGGGAATAGATACGCAGTATTTT. This encodes CASGSQGIDTQYF. This sequence joins TRBV2 and TRBJ2-3; the D gene is possibly TRBD1 (6 bases). This CDR3 comprises 13 residues. The V gene's germline CDR1 is SNHLY and CDR2 FYNNEI. Trimming left V 8 bases short and J 5 bases short, with 14 bases between.

The rearrangement links TRBV20-1 to TRBJ2-2; 10 bases match TRBD2. Trimming at V came to 1 base and at J to 4 bases, leaving 9 bases not matched to a gene. The CDR3 has 17 residues. From germline, CDR1 is DFQATT and CDR2 SNEGSKA (reference sequence). Here the CDR3 reads CSARGGTGLAATGELFF. The CDR3 coding sequence is TGCAGTGCTAGAGGAGGAACTGGACTAGCGGCCACCGGGGAGCTGTTTTTT.

This clonotype has a count of ten or more. The chain combines TRBV18 with TRBJ2-3; 11 nucleotides agree with TRBD1. Germline loops: CDR1 KGHSH, CDR2 LQKENI. V trimming: 3 bases; J trimming: 6 bases; junction bases outside the gene matches: 14. The CDR3 contains 18 residues. As DNA, the CDR3 is TGTGCCAGCTCACCCCCGGGACAGGGGGATTGGGAGGCGGATACGCAGTATTTT. This encodes CASSPPGQGDWEADTQYF.

This clonotype was seen repeatedly, ten times or more. This rearrangement joins TRBV5-4 to TRBJ2-3; D is possibly TRBD2 (5 bases). Germline CDR1 reads SGHNT; CDR2 reads YYREEE (reference sequence). CDR3 size: 15 residues. V was cut by 3 bases and J by 5 bases, with 16 bases left in between. For the CDR3, the DNA is TGTGCCAGCAGCTCGGACTGGTCCACGGGAGATACGCAGTATTTT. Its translation is CASSSDWSTGDTQYF.

This clonotype was recorded at least ten times. The chain links TRBV28 to TRBJ2-5, with D unclear. V was shortened by 2 bases and J by 1 base, with 8 bases between the two germline ends. The V gene's germline CDR1 is MDHEN and CDR2 SYDVKM. The CDR3 totals 14 residues. The CDR3 here is CASSLTRSQETQYF. The CDR3 DNA reads TGTGCCAGCAGTTTAACGCGGAGCCAAGAGACCCAGTACTTC.

The rearrangement links TRBV24-1 to TRBJ2-3; maybe TRBD2 (6 bases). The ends were cut back, 3 bases at V and 5 bases at J, with 17 bases in the middle. The CDR3 has 16 amino acids. The V gene's germline CDR1 is KGHDR and CDR2 SFDVKD. CDR3 DNA sequence: TGTGCCACCAGTGATACTCTTGACCTGGGGGGAGATACGCAGTATTTT. The encoded protein is CATSDTLDLGGDTQYF.

This clonotype turned up a few times. The chain uses TRBV10-3 and TRBJ2-7; D remains unclear. V was clipped by 0 bases and J by 5 bases, with 8 bases between them. CDR1 ENHRY and CDR2 SYGVKD come from the germline V gene. This CDR3 comprises 13 residues. The chain's CDR3 is CAISESGGDEQYF. As DNA, the CDR3 is TGTGCCATCAGTGAGTCGGGTGGGGACGAGCAGTACTTC.